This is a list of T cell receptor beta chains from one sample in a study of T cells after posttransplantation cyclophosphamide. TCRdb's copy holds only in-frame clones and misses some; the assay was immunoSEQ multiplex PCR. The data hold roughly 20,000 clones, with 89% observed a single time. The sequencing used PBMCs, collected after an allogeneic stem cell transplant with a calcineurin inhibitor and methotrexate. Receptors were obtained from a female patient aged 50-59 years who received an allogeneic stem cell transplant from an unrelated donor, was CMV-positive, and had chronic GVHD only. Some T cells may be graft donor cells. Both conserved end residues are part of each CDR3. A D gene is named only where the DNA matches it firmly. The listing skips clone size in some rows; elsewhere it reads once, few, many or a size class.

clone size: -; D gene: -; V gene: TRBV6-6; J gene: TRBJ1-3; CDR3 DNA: TGTGCCAGCAAGACAGGATCTGGAAACACCATATATTTT; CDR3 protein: CASKTGSGNTIYF
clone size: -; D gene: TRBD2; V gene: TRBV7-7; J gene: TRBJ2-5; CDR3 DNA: TGTGCTAGCAGCTTAGCGCGGGGGGTTAAAGAGACCCAGTACTTC; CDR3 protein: CASSLARGVKETQYF
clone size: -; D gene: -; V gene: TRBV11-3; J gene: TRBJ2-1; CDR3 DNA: TGTGCCAGCAGCTTAGGTACCTCGGGGGAGCAGTTCTTC; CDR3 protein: CASSLGTSGEQFF
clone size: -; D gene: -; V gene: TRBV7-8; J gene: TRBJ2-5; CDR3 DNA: TGTGCCAGCTCTCAAGCCGGGACTTCGGAGACCCAGTACTTC; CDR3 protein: CASSQAGTSETQYF
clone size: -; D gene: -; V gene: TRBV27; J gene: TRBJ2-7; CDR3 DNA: TGTGCCAGCAGTTTAAGTCCTACCTCCTACGAGCAGTACTTC; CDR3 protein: CASSLSPTSYEQYF
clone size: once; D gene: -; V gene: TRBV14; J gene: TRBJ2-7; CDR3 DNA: TGTGCCAGCAGCCAAGGGTTAGCGGTAATTTACGAGCAGTACTTC; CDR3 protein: CASSQGLAVIYEQYF
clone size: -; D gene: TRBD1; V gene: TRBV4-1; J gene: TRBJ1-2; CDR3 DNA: TGCGCCAGCAGCTCAATCTCCGGGACAGTCTATGGCTACACCTTC; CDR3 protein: CASSSISGTVYGYTF
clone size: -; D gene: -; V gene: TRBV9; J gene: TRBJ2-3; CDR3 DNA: TGTGCCAGCAGCGTAGGTGGTGGTAGTTCTAGCACAGATACGCAGTATTTT; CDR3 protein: CASSVGGGSSSTDTQYF
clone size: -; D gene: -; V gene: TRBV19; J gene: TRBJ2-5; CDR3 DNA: TGTGCCAGTAGTTTCACCGGGACAAAAGAGACCCAGTACTTC; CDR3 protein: CASSFTGTKETQYF
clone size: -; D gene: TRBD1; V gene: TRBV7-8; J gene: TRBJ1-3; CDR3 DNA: TGTGCCAGCAGCCCTTTTAGGGCAGGGGGCCGCCTGAGCTCTGGAAACACCATATATTTT; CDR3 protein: CASSPFRAGGRLSSGNTIYF
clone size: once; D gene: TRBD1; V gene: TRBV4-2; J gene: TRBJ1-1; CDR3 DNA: TGTGCCAGCAGCCAAGTACCCGACAGGGACTCTGAAGCTTTCTTT; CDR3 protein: CASSQVPDRDSEAFF
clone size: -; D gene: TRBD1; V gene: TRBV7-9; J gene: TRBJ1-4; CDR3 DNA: TGTGCCAGCAGCCCTTGGACAGGGCATAGGGGTGAAAAACTGTTTTTT; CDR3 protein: CASSPWTGHRGEKLFF
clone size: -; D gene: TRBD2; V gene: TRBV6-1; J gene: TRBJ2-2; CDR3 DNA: TGTGCCAGCAGTGAACTTCCGGGAGGCCCCATAGGCGGGGAGCTGTTTTTT; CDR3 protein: CASSELPGGPIGGELFF
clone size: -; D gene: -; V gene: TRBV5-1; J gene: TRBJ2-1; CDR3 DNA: TGCGCCAGCAGCTTGTACGGGGTAAGCTCCTACAATGAGCAGTTCTTC; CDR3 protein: CASSLYGVSSYNEQFF
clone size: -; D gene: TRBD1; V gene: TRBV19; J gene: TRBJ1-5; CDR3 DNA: TGTGCCTCCACAACGGACAGGGATCAGCCCCAGCATTTT; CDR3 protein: CASTTDRDQPQHF
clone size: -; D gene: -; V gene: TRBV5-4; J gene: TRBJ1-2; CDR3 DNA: TGTGCCAGCAGCCAAACATCGATGGGGGAGGACTATGGCTACACCTTC; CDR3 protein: CASSQTSMGEDYGYTF
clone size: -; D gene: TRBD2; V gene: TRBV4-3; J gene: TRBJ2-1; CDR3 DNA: TGCGCCAGCAGCCAAGATCGGCTAGCGGGTTTAGGGGAGCAGTTCTTC; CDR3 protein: CASSQDRLAGLGEQFF
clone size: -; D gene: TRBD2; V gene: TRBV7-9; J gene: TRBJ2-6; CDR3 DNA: TGTGCCAGCACCAATCTGGGGAGGGCTCACTCTGGGGCCAACGTCCTGACTTTC; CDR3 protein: CASTNLGRAHSGANVLTF
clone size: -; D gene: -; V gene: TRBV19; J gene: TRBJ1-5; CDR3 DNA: TGTGCCAGTAGTTTAGAGGACACTTATAGCAATCAGCCCCAGCATTTT; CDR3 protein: CASSLEDTYSNQPQHF
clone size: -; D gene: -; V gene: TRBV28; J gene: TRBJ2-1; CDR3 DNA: TGTGCCAGCAGTTCGTGGAGCTCCTACAATGAGCAGTTCTTC; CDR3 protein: CASSSWSSYNEQFF
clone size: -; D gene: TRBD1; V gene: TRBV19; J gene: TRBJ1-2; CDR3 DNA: TGTGCCAGTAGGGACTACAGGGGGCGAAACTATGGCTACACCTTC; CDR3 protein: CASRDYRGRNYGYTF
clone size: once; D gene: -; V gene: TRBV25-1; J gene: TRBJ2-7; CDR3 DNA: TGTGCCAGCGGAGGGATCTTCTACGAGCAGTACTTC; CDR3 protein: CASGGIFYEQYF
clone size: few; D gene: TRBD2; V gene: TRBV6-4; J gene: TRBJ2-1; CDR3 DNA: TGTGCCAGCAGTGTTTCATTAGCGGGAGAGCAGTTCTTC; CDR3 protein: CASSVSLAGEQFF
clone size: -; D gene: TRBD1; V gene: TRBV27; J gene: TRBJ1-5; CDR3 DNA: TGTGCCAGCAGTCTGCGACAGGGGAATCAGCCCCAGCATTTT; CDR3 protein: CASSLRQGNQPQHF
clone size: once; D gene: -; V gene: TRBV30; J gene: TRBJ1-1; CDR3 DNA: TGTGCCTGGAGCCTCCGGGGCACTGAAGCTTTCTTT; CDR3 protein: CAWSLRGTEAFF
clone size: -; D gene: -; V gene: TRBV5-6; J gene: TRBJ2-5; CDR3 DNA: TGTGCCAGCAGCCACGAGGGCCAAGAGACCCAGTACTTC; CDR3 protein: CASSHEGQETQYF
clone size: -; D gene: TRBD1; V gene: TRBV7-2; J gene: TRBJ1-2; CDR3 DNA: TGTGCCAGCAGCTTACCAGGGGGTGTAAATGGCTACACCTTC; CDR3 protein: CASSLPGGVNGYTF
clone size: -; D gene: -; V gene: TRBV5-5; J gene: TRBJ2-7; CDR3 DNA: TGTGCCAGCAGCTACCGACAGGAGAAGCAGTACTTC; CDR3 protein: CASSYRQEKQYF
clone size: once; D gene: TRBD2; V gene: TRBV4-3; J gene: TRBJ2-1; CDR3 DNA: TGCGCCAGCACGAAGGGGGTAGCGGGGAACCCCTACAATGAGCAGTTCTTC; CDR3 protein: CASTKGVAGNPYNEQFF
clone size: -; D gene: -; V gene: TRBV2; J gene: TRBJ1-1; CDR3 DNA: TGTGCCAGCAGTGAAGGATCCAGGGGTCTTTTGGGAGCTTTCTTT; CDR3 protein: CASSEGSRGLLGAFF
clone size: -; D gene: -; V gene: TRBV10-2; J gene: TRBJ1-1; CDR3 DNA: TGCGCCAGCACCGGTGAGGTGCCTGAAGCTTTCTTT; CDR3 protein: CASTGEVPEAFF
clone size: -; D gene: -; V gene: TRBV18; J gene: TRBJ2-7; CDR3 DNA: TGTGCCAGCTCACCACCATGGGCCCTTTCCTACGAGCAGTACTTC; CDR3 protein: CASSPPWALSYEQYF
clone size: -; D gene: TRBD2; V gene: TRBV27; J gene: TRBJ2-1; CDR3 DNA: TGTGCCAGCAGTACGAGCGGGAGGGCCGTATACGGTGAGCAGTTCTTC; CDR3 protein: CASSTSGRAVYGEQFF
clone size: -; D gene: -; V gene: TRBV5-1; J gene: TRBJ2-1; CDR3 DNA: TGCGCCAGCAGAGGTGACTCCAGCTCCTACAATGAGCAGTTCTTC; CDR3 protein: CASRGDSSSYNEQFF
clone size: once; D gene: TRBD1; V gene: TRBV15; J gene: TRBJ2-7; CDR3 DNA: TGTGCCGCCAGCAGCACCGGGACAGTCATATACTACGAGCAGTACTTC; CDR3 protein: CAASSTGTVIYYEQYF
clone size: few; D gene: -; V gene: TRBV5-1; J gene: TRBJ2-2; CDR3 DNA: TGCGCCAGCAGCAGTACTGACACGAACACCGGGGAGCTGTTTTTT; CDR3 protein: CASSSTDTNTGELFF
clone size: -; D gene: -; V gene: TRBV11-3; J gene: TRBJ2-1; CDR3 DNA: TGTGCCAGCAGCAGTCACCGGGACCCCCGAGGGGGTGAGCAGTTCTTC; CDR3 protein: CASSSHRDPRGGEQFF
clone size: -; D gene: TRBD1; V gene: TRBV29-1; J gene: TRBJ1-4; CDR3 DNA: TGCAGCGCCCAGGGGGGTAGTAATGAAAAACTGTTTTTT; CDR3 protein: CSAQGGSNEKLFF
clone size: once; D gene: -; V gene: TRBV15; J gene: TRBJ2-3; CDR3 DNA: TGTGCCACCAGCAGGGAACAGGAGACGCAGTATTTT; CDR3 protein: CATSREQETQYF